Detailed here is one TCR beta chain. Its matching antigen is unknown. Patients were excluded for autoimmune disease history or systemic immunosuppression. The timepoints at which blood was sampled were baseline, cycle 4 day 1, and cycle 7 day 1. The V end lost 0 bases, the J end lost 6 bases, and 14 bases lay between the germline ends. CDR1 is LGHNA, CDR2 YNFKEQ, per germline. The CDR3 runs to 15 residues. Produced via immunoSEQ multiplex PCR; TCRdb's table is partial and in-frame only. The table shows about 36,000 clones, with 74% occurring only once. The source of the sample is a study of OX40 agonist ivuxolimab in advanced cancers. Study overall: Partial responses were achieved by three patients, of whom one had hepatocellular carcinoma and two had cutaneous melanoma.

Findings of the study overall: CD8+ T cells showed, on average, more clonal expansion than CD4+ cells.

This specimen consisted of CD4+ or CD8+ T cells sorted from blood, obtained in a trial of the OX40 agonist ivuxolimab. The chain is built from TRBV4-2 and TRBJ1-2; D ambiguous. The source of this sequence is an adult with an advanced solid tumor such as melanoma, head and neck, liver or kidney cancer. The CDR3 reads CASSQDFSAHNGYTF. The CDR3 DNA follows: TGTGCCAGCAGCCAAGATTTTTCGGCGCACAATGGCTACACCTTC.